Listed here is a single TCR beta chain. Its antigen is undetermined. These data originate in a study of T cell repertoires in cytomegalovirus infection. Study in general: Shared public TCR beta signatures pointed to both CMV infection and a matching HLA type. Study-wide results and caveats: HLA-C-restricted, CMV-specific TCR beta clonotypes were dominant ex vivo.

Trimming removed 7 bases from V and 5 bases from J, with 16 bases in between. CDR1 and CDR2 from the germline V gene are MNHNY and SVGAGI (reference sequence). The CDR3 is 14 residues long. TCRdb re-called the reads through MiXCR, storing one row per CDR3 protein. This table holds roughly 78,000 distinct CDR3 sequences, approximately 42% found once. The sequencing used CD8+ T cells from cultured PBMCs, collected from culture after CMV antigen stimulation. V usage is TRBV6-6 and J usage is TRBJ2-3; no reliable D call. The clonotype comes from a human donor in good health (CMV status not recorded). Some clones in this sample may be carry-over from other donors' samples. Written as DNA, the CDR3 is TGTGCCAGCACCCCGCTCCCCAGTGGAGATACGCAGTATTTT. This sequence encodes CASTPLPSGDTQYF.